This T cell receptor beta chain is from a study of T cells in Graves' hyperthyroidism and ophthalmopathy. Findings and caveats of the study: From stable hyperthyroidism, ophthalmopathy was separated by a 13 V-J model. Expanded thyroid clonotypes (above 0.001) were mostly also found in blood.

This clonotype was detected ten times or more. Antigen unknown. Amplification yielded TCR beta CDR3 regions, with RNA transcripts as the source. TCR CDR3 underwent first-round RT-PCR with the HTBI primer set. Using its own MiXCR run on the multiplex PCR reads, TCRdb lists one record per CDR3 protein. Seen here are hundreds of thousands of distinct CDR3 sequences, about 15% observed once, and the top ten hold roughly 4.5%. The germline CDR1 and CDR2 sequences are MNHEY and SVGEGT. There are 13 residues in the CDR3. Trimming removed 2 bases at V and 6 bases at J, with 9 bases between. Each ophthalmopathy patient scored at least 3 on the Clinical Activity Score and at least 4 on NOSPECS grade, with duration under 3 months.

Sequenced material: blood. The chain uses TRBV6-2 or TRBV6-3 and TRBJ2-3; no definite D call. The receptor was isolated from a woman between 40 and 55 years old with Graves' ophthalmopathy. CDR3 nucleotides: TGTGCCAGCAGTTACACAGATCCGGATACGCAGTATTTT. It translates to CASSYTDPDTQYF.